These 17 T cell receptor beta chains were all obtained from the same sample, sequenced in a study of pediatric ulcerative colitis. Assay used: immunoSEQ multiplex PCR; TCRdb lists only in-frame clones, some missing. Of about 64,000 clones listed, 70% to 90% are singletons. The sample was blood. The receptors originated from a boy aged 5 to 17 with severe ulcerative colitis.

This clone turned up a few times. The V gene is TRBV28, the J gene TRBJ2-1, with 8 nucleotides matching TRBD2. Germline loops: CDR1 MDHEN, CDR2 SYDVKM. CDR3 length: 14 residues. The J segment lost 0 bases and the V segment lost 7 bases, leaving 2 bases of the junction unmatched. CDR3 in amino acids: CASTLAGSYNEQFF. The CDR3 DNA sequence: TGTGCCAGCACTCTAGCGGGCTCCTACAATGAGCAGTTCTTC.

The V gene is TRBV7-6, the J gene TRBJ2-7; TRBD2 matches at 7 bases. The V segment lost 0 bases and the J segment 4 bases; nucleotides outside the gene matches: 0. Germline loops: CDR1 SGHVS, CDR2 FNYEAQ. The CDR3 loop spans 13 amino acids. The chain's CDR3 is CASSLAGGYEQYF. In DNA, the CDR3 is TGTGCCAGCAGCTTAGCGGGAGGGTACGAGCAGTACTTC.

The chain recombines TRBV10-2 with TRBJ2-1; no clear D. The germline CDR1 and CDR2 sequences are WSHSY and SAAADI. Trimming cost V 2 bases and J 12 bases, with 11 bases left between them. The CDR3 has 12 residues. The CDR3 protein is CASSELGSGQFF. CDR3 in DNA: TGCGCCAGCAGTGAGCTCGGCAGTGGGCAGTTCTTC.

The genes are TRBV6-5 and TRBJ1-1, with 7 positions matching TRBD1. Looked up from germline, CDR1 is MNHEY and CDR2 is SVGAGI. Trimming at V came to 7 bases and at J to 4 bases, leaving 12 bases not matched to a gene. The CDR3 runs to 15 residues. The CDR3 loop reads CASTEGGAGGTEAFF. The DNA for the CDR3 is TGTGCCAGCACCGAAGGGGGCGCAGGCGGCACTGAAGCTTTCTTT.

V gene TRBV18 combines with J gene TRBJ1-5, with 10 bases that match TRBD1. This CDR3 comprises 15 residues. Germline CDR1 reads KGHSH; CDR2 reads LQKENI. Trimming cost V 0 bases and J 4 bases; bases outside gene matches: 0. For the CDR3, the DNA is TGTGCCAGCTCACCACCGGGACAGGGGAATCAGCCCCAGCATTTT. Encoded protein: CASSPPGQGNQPQHF.

The chain carries TRBV7-8 and TRBJ2-2; 8 bases match TRBD2. V lost 2 bases to trimming and J lost 5 bases; unmatched junction nucleotides: 7. Germline assignment: CDR1 SGHVS and CDR2 FQNEAQ. The CDR3 extends over 16 amino acids. The CDR3 sequence is CASSLQGLVETGELFF. Here the CDR3 DNA reads TGTGCCAGCAGCTTACAGGGACTAGTAGAGACCGGGGAGCTGTTTTTT. Together with reference TRBV7-8 and TRBJ2-2, the CDR3 gives the full variable domain: GAGVSQSPRYKVAKRGQDVALRCDPISGHVSLFWYQQALGQGPEFLTYFQNEAQLDKSGLPSDRFFAERPEGSVSTLKIQRTQQEDSAVYLCASSLQGLVETGELFFGEGSRLTVL.

The chain joins TRBV6-5 to TRBJ2-1; possibly TRBD1 or TRBD2 for D (5 bases each). Germline-derived CDR1 and CDR2 are MNHEY and SVGAGI. Trimming took off 5 bases at V and 9 bases at J, with 14 bases between the two ends. The CDR3 has 13 residues. CDR3 in DNA: TGTGCCAGCAGTATGGGACGATCTACTGAGCAGTTCTTC. Its protein product is CASSMGRSTEQFF.

V and J are TRBV19 and TRBJ1-5, with 7 bases that match TRBD1. Trimming at V came to 7 bases and at J to 6 bases, leaving 6 bases not matched to a gene. This CDR3 is built from 13 residues. Germline V gene data show CDR1 as LNHDA and CDR2 as SQIVND (reference sequence). Written as DNA, the CDR3 is TGTGCCAGTATTGGGCAGGGGGTTCAGCCCCAGCATTTT. Amino acid sequence: CASIGQGVQPQHF.

The chain is built from TRBV27 and TRBJ2-7; D not resolved. Germline CDR1 and CDR2: MNHEY and SMNVEV (reference sequence). Trimming removed 0 bases from V and 0 bases from J, with 9 bases in between. The CDR3 extends over 15 amino acids. The CDR3 is CASSLSPGSSYEQYF. In DNA, the CDR3 is TGTGCCAGCAGTTTATCCCCCGGAAGCTCCTACGAGCAGTACTTC.

This chain links TRBV7-9 with TRBJ1-4; 7 bases are a match to TRBD1. This CDR3 is 16 amino acids long. V shed 3 bases and J 0 bases; nucleotides not matched to a gene: 4. Germline CDR1 SEHNR, CDR2 FQNEAQ (reference sequence). CDR3 nucleotide sequence: TGTGCCAGCAGCTTCAGGACAGGCCCAACTAATGAAAAACTGTTTTTT. As protein: CASSFRTGPTNEKLFF.

J is TRBJ2-1 and V is TRBV30; 11 nucleotides match TRBD2. This CDR3 has 15 amino acids. V gave up 0 bases and J gave up 6 bases; unmatched junction bases: 4. The V gene's germline CDR1 is GTSNPN and CDR2 SVGIG (reference sequence). The CDR3 coding sequence is TGTGCCTGGAGTGTAGTGACTAGCGGGGCCAATGAGCAGTTCTTC. Its translation: CAWSVVTSGANEQFF.

The gene calls are TRBV5-1 and TRBJ2-1; D might be TRBD1 (6 bases). The CDR3 has 14 residues. Trimming cost V 4 bases and J 6 bases, with 14 bases left between them. The V gene's germline CDR1 is SGHRS and CDR2 YFSETQ. The CDR3 region is CASSTGREGNEQFF. In nucleotides, the CDR3 is TGCGCCAGCAGCACAGGGCGTGAGGGCAATGAGCAGTTCTTC.

This clone was seen only once. V gene TRBV5-1 combines with J gene TRBJ1-1, with a possible D match to TRBD1 (6 bases). With 2 bases removed from V and 5 bases from J, the gap between germline ends came to 16 bases. Per germline, CDR1 SGHRS and CDR2 YFSETQ. The length of the CDR3 is 15 residues. The CDR3 DNA is TGCGCCAGCAGCTTCTGGGGGCGCTTTGGAACTGAAGCTTTCTTT. Amino acids: CASSFWGRFGTEAFF.

The chain has TRBV5-1 and TRBJ2-1; 8 positions match TRBD2. The V and J ends lost 4 bases and 10 bases, in that order; junction bases with no gene match: 7. From germline, CDR1 is SGHRS and CDR2 YFSETQ. The CDR3 is made up of 13 amino acids. CDR3 region: CASSQREGREQFF. CDR3 nucleotides: TGCGCCAGCAGCCAACGGGAGGGCCGCGAGCAGTTCTTC.

This chain joins TRBV6-1 and TRBJ1-5; 7 bases line up with TRBD1. V shed 6 bases, J shed 3 bases, and the junction held 8 bases outside the gene matches. CDR3 length: 15 amino acids. CDR1 MNHNS and CDR2 SASEGT come from the germline V gene. CDR3 in amino acids: CASRNEQGYNQPQHF. In nucleotides, the CDR3 is TGTGCCAGCAGGAACGAACAGGGGTACAATCAGCCCCAGCATTTT.

The chain joins TRBV12-5 to TRBJ2-1; no reliable D call. Trimming shortened V by 6 bases and J by 3 bases, and 21 bases separated the two germline ends. There are 17 residues in the CDR3. Germline values: CDR1 LGHNT, CDR2 FRNRAP. CDR3 amino acids: CASGSGIVSINYNEQFF. The CDR3 bases are TGTGCTAGTGGATCCGGAATAGTATCAATAAACTACAATGAGCAGTTCTTC.

This clone was detected once. The genes are TRBV21-1 and TRBJ1-2. TRBV21-1 constitutes a pseudogene. There are 13 residues in the CDR3. The DNA of the CDR3 is TGTGCCAGCAGCAAAGTTCCCTATGGAGGCTACACCTTC. This translates into CASSKVPYGGYTF.